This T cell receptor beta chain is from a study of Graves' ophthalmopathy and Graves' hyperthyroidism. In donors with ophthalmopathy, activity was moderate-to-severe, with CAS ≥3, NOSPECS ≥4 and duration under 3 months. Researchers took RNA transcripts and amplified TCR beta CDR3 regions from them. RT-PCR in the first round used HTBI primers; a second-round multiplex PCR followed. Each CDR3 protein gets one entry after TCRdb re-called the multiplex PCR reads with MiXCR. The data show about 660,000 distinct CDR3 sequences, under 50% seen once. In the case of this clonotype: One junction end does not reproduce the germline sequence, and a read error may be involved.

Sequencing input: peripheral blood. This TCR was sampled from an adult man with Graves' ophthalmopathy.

Here the CDR3 reads CASSYFGEKLNNEQYF. CDR3 coding DNA: TGTGCCAGCAGTTACTTCGGTGAGAAACTAAACAACGAGCAGTACTTC. The rearrangement joins TRBV10-3 to TRBJ2-7, with D hard to call. Germline CDR1 reads ENHRY; CDR2 reads SYGVKD. This CDR3 region has 16 residues.